This entry lists 28 T cell receptor beta chains sequenced from one sample in a study of shared clonotypes between healthy human individuals (dated by TCRdb to about 2020). CD8 naive samples were CD45RO-negative cells positively selected for CCR7, giving a CD45RA+CCR7+ population that excluded TemRA cells. Libraries were prepared through the immunoSEQ multiplex PCR assay. In its TCRdb copy, this immuneACCESS table keeps in-frame sequences only and misses some clones. Where compared with another copy, unresolved V genes explain less than half of these, and the others have no known cause. The sample table shows around 2,000,000 clones, and just over 90% are seen once. The ten largest clones take up around 1.7% of the sample. Sample: naive CD8+ T cells from PBMCs. The cell subset or site label here, explained by the study, means: CD45RA+CCR7+. The source is a man between 18 and 29 years old in good health. Some clones in this sample may be carry-over from other donors' samples.

This sequence joins TRBV29-1 and TRBJ2-3; the match to TRBD2 covers 9 bases. With V trimmed by 7 bases and J by 2 bases, 10 bases remained unmatched. Germline V CDR1 and CDR2: SQVTM, ANQGSEA. The CDR3 runs to 15 residues. The CDR3 sequence is CSAKHSGSFTDTQYF. CDR3 nucleotides: TGCAGCGCCAAACATAGCGGGAGTTTCACAGATACGCAGTATTTT.

The chain couples TRBV14 to TRBJ1-1; D gene ambiguous. CDR3 size: 15 residues. With 0 bases removed from V and 5 bases from J, the gap between germline ends came to 13 bases. Germline V gives CDR1 SGHDN, CDR2 FVKESK. The CDR3 sequence: CASSQDPRGGTEAFF. DNA of the CDR3: TGTGCCAGCAGCCAAGACCCGCGTGGTGGAACTGAAGCTTTCTTT.

J is TRBJ2-7 and V is TRBV5-1; perhaps D is TRBD1 or TRBD2 (5 bases each). V lost 4 bases and J lost 6, with 17 bases in between. This CDR3 contains 14 residues. Germline assignment: CDR1 SGHRS and CDR2 YFSETQ. CDR3 sequence reads: CASSPEVRGAEQYF. Written as DNA, the CDR3 is TGCGCCAGCAGCCCGGAGGTAAGGGGCGCCGAGCAGTACTTC.

This sequence joins TRBV11-2 and TRBJ1-2; D is possibly TRBD1 (6 bases). In germline, CDR1 is SGHAT, CDR2 FQNNGV. This CDR3 has 16 residues. The V end was cut by 1 base, the J end by 0 bases, with 12 bases between. CDR3 protein: CASSLGGGGTNYGYTF. The CDR3 DNA sequence: TGTGCCAGCAGCTTAGGGGGCGGGGGCACTAACTATGGCTACACCTTC.

The chain is built from TRBV27 and TRBJ1-2; 7 bases fit TRBD1. Germline V gives CDR1 MNHEY, CDR2 SMNVEV (reference sequence). The V gene end was trimmed by 5 bases and the J gene end by 0 bases; junction bases not matched to a gene: 15. The CDR3 length is 18 residues. The CDR3 reads CASSRKGGQGGSNYGYTF. As DNA, the CDR3 is TGTGCCAGCAGTAGAAAAGGGGGTCAGGGGGGTTCTAACTATGGCTACACCTTC.

This chain connects TRBV28 to TRBJ1-2; no definite D call. This CDR3 is built from 15 residues. Between the trimmed V and J ends, which lost 1 base and 3 bases, there was a span of 12 bases. CDR1 MDHEN and CDR2 SYDVKM come from the germline V gene. Here the CDR3 reads CASSLYRGVDYGYTF. The CDR3 DNA follows: TGTGCCAGCAGTTTATATCGGGGAGTGGACTATGGCTACACCTTC.

The chain joins TRBV5-4 to TRBJ1-2; D uncertain. V was pared by 0 bases and J by 2 bases, with 8 bases between. The CDR3 covers 14 residues. The germline CDR1 and CDR2 sequences are SGHNT and YYREEE (reference sequence). CDR3 sequence (DNA): TGTGCCAGCAGCTTGGACCGGTCCAACTATGGCTACACCTTC. Protein sequence: CASSLDRSNYGYTF.

The CDR3 spells CASSARDRDYEQYF. CDR3 coding DNA: TGTGCCAGCAGCGCCCGGGACAGGGACTACGAGCAGTACTTC. This sequence joins TRBV9 and TRBJ2-7; 9 bases match TRBD1. The CDR3 spans 14 residues. The J segment lost 3 bases and the V segment lost 3 bases, leaving 4 bases of the junction unmatched. Germline V CDR1 and CDR2: SGDLS, YYNGEE.

The chain joins TRBV15 to TRBJ2-1; 13 nucleotides line up with TRBD2. CDR3 size: 15 residues. V lost 5 bases to trimming and J lost 6 bases; unmatched junction nucleotides: 4. In germline, CDR1 is LNHNV, CDR2 YYDKDF (reference sequence). Here the CDR3 DNA reads TGTGCCACCAGCGAGGGACTAGCGGGAACCAATGAGCAGTTCTTC. This encodes CATSEGLAGTNEQFF.

The chain joins TRBV19 to TRBJ1-3, with D hard to call. In germline, CDR1 is LNHDA, CDR2 SQIVND (reference sequence). The V gene lost 3 bases and the J gene lost 4 bases, with 10 bases spanning the gap. The CDR3 is made up of 14 amino acids. The DNA for the CDR3 is TGTGCCAGTAGTATGGTAGGCGGAGGAAACACCATATATTTT. As protein: CASSMVGGGNTIYF.

This clone was recorded only once. The chain combines TRBV18 with TRBJ2-4; D tentatively fits TRBD1 or TRBD2 (5 bases each). The CDR3 totals 17 residues. Looked up from germline, CDR1 is KGHSH and CDR2 is LQKENI. V was cut by 3 bases and J by 0 bases, with 15 bases left in between. This CDR3 is CASSPIGAVIAKNIQYF. The CDR3 DNA reads TGTGCCAGCTCACCTATCGGGGCGGTTATAGCCAAAAACATTCAGTACTTC.

V usage is TRBV7-8 and J usage is TRBJ1-5; possibly TRBD1 for D (5 bases). V lost 4 bases to trimming and J lost 6 bases, with 7 bases between them. The CDR3 is made up of 12 amino acids. In germline, CDR1 is SGHVS, CDR2 FQNEAQ. The CDR3 protein is CASSSGSQPQHF. The CDR3 DNA is TGTGCCAGCAGCTCAGGGTCTCAGCCCCAGCATTTT.

The V call is TRBV6-5, the J call TRBJ2-1; D is possibly TRBD2 (6 bases). Per germline, CDR1 MNHEY and CDR2 SVGAGI. V dropped 7 bases and J dropped 2 bases, with 15 bases sitting between them. This CDR3 has 15 amino acids. CDR3 loop: CASTSRETPYNEQFF. The CDR3 DNA follows: TGTGCCAGCACTAGCCGGGAGACTCCCTACAATGAGCAGTTCTTC.

The CDR3 loop is CASGGYGYTF. DNA for the CDR3: TGTGCCAGCGGGGGGTACGGCTACACCTTC. This chain joins TRBV25-1 and TRBJ1-2, with D perhaps TRBD1 (5 bases). V lost 8 bases, J lost 8 bases, and 9 bases lay in between. CDR3 size: 10 residues. Germline CDR1 MGHDK, CDR2 SYGVNS.

The CDR3 region has the DNA TGTGCCAGCAGTGAAGGGGTAGCGGGGTACGAGCAGTACTTC. This encodes CASSEGVAGYEQYF. The V call is TRBV6-1, the J call TRBJ2-7; 8 bases are a match to TRBD2. Germline CDR1 is MNHNS and CDR2 is SASEGT. Trimming at V came to 1 base and at J to 4 bases, leaving 3 bases not matched to a gene. This CDR3 is built from 14 residues.

The chain links TRBV9 to TRBJ1-2, with 7 positions matching TRBD1. The CDR3 is made up of 14 amino acids. V was clipped by 0 bases and J by 3 bases; unmatched bases: 2. CDR1 is SGDLS, CDR2 YYNGEE, per germline. CDR3 amino acids: CASSVEGAHYGYTF. CDR3 nucleotides: TGTGCCAGCAGCGTAGAGGGGGCCCACTATGGCTACACCTTC.

The CDR3 nucleotides are TGTGCCAGCAGCTCCCGACTAGCGGGGGCCCTATACAATGAGCAGTTCTTC. It translates to CASSSRLAGALYNEQFF. This rearrangement joins TRBV11-2 to TRBJ2-1; 12 bases map to TRBD2. Trimming at V came to 4 bases and at J to 4 bases, leaving 8 bases not matched to a gene. CDR3 length: 17 amino acids. Germline CDR1 is SGHAT and CDR2 is FQNNGV.

V usage is TRBV9 and J usage is TRBJ1-1; D possibly corresponds to TRBD1 (5 bases). Germline CDR1 SGDLS, CDR2 YYNGEE. Trimming cost V 5 bases and J 1 base, with 9 bases left between them. This CDR3 has 13 residues. This CDR3 reads CASSDTGNTEAFF. CDR3 bases: TGTGCCAGCAGTGATACAGGGAACACTGAAGCTTTCTTT.

The sample holds one count of this clone. Other DNA variants within this sample encode the same CDR3. This chain connects TRBV7-2 to TRBJ2-2; D gene uncertain. The CDR3 consists of 13 residues. V was shortened by 0 bases and J by 6 bases, with 5 bases between the two germline ends. CDR1 and CDR2 (germline): SGHTA, FQGNSA. CDR3 protein: CASSLAGPGELFF. CDR3 DNA: TGTGCCAGCAGCTTAGCAGGGCCCGGGGAGCTGTTTTTT.

J is TRBJ1-2 and V is TRBV19, with 8 bases matching TRBD1. Germline V gene sequence: CDR1 LNHDA, CDR2 SQIVND (reference sequence). The V segment lost 5 bases and the J segment 6 bases; nucleotides outside the gene matches: 5. CDR3 size: 13 residues. The CDR3 spells CASSWTGSDGYTF. The DNA of the CDR3 is TGTGCCAGTAGTTGGACAGGGTCTGATGGCTACACCTTC.

This clone was detected only once. The rearrangement joins TRBV29-1 to TRBJ2-7, with D uncertain. Germline CDR1 reads SQVTM; CDR2 reads ANQGSEA. The V end was cut by 4 bases, the J end by 0 bases, with 10 bases between. The CDR3 has 13 residues. The CDR3 loop reads CSVGVVSSYEQYF. The CDR3 coding sequence is TGCAGCGTTGGTGTGGTTAGCTCCTACGAGCAGTACTTC.

The rearrangement links TRBV28 to TRBJ2-5, with 9 bases lining up with TRBD2. Germline V CDR1 and CDR2: MDHEN, SYDVKM. V shed 5 bases, J shed 2 bases, and the junction held 9 bases outside the gene matches. The CDR3 contains 16 residues. The CDR3 region is CASSLSTSGTQETQYF. CDR3 in DNA: TGTGCCAGCAGTCTTTCGACTAGCGGAACACAAGAGACCCAGTACTTC.

This chain connects TRBV29-1 to TRBJ2-2; D not certain. Germline values: CDR1 SQVTM, CDR2 ANQGSEA. The CDR3 consists of 12 residues. V lost 5 bases to trimming and J lost 2 bases, with 6 bases between them. Here the CDR3 reads CSVLSNTGELFF. The CDR3 coding sequence is TGCAGCGTTCTTAGTAACACCGGGGAGCTGTTTTTT.

The genes are TRBV7-2 and TRBJ2-1, with D possibly being TRBD1 (6 bases). Germline CDR1 reads SGHTA; CDR2 reads FQGNSA. The CDR3 loop spans 16 amino acids. V dropped 2 bases and J dropped 3 bases, with 14 bases sitting between them. CDR3 nucleotides: TGTGCCAGCAGCTTATCGTTAGCAGGGGTCTACAATGAGCAGTTCTTC. This gives the protein CASSLSLAGVYNEQFF.

The CDR3 sequence: CASSPTGTVFSGNTIYF. The CDR3, as DNA: TGTGCCAGCAGCCCCACCGGGACGGTATTCTCTGGAAACACCATATATTTT. The chain couples TRBV7-9 to TRBJ1-3; D perhaps matches TRBD1 (5 bases). The germline V gene has CDR1 SEHNR and CDR2 FQNEAQ (reference sequence). The CDR3 extends over 17 amino acids. Trimming took off 5 bases at V and 0 bases at J, with 17 bases between the two ends. Drawing the rest from reference TRBV7-9 and TRBJ1-3, the complete variable domain is DTGVSQNPRHKITKRGQNVTFRCDPISEHNRLYWYRQTLGQGPEFLTYFQNEAQLEKSRLLSDRFSAERPKGSFSTLEIQRTEQGDSAMYLCASSPTGTVFSGNTIYFGEGSWLTVV.

The chain has TRBV7-9 and TRBJ2-7; D gene ambiguous. CDR1 and CDR2 (germline): SEHNR, FQNEAQ (reference sequence). Between the trimmed V and J ends, which lost 4 bases and 1 base, there was a span of 11 bases. CDR3 size: 14 residues. The CDR3 DNA reads TGTGCCAGCAGCTCTTTGGTGTTATCCTACGAGCAGTACTTC. Its translation is CASSSLVLSYEQYF.

The chain recombines TRBV6-5 with TRBJ2-2, with D possibly TRBD1 on 6 matching bases. Germline lookup yields CDR1 MNHEY and CDR2 SVGAGI. This CDR3 comprises 13 residues. Trimming left V 7 bases short and J 6 bases short, with 12 bases between. CDR3 in amino acids: CASNIRGAGELFF. The CDR3 DNA reads as TGTGCCAGCAATATCAGGGGAGCCGGGGAGCTGTTTTTT.

This clone was found a few times. Other DNA variants within this sample encode the same CDR3. The rearrangement links TRBV28 to TRBJ1-2; D might be TRBD1 (5 bases). The CDR3 loop spans 13 amino acids. V lost 6 bases, J lost 3 bases, and 11 bases lay in between. Germline CDR1 MDHEN, CDR2 SYDVKM. The CDR3 region is CASRQTGDYGYTF. Here the CDR3 DNA reads TGTGCCAGCAGACAAACGGGGGACTATGGCTACACCTTC.